One T cell receptor (beta chain) is described in this entry. Using immunoSEQ multiplex PCR, the repertoire was profiled, and TCRdb retains in-frame clones only, with some absent. The sample lists 150,000 to 200,000 clones, approximately 90% occurring once. This entry comes from a study of control samples from healthy donors and cancer patients. This CDR3 region has 17 residues. Germline trimming cut 4 bases from V and 9 bases from J; bases unmatched to any gene: 13. CDR1 and CDR2 from the germline V gene are MNHEY and SMNVEV (reference sequence). Sample: blood. The sequence was obtained from a woman aged 30 to 39 in good health. The chain carries TRBV27 and TRBJ2-1, with 12 bases aligning to TRBD2. The CDR3 is CASSSNLAGGPEGEQFF. In nucleotides, the CDR3 is TGTGCCAGCAGTTCAAACCTAGCGGGAGGGCCCGAGGGTGAGCAGTTCTTC.